This T cell receptor beta chain comes out of a study of blood T cell repertoires in COVID-19. Overall study: Whether acute or convalescent, the COVID-19 samples came from the United States, Italy and Spain. PBMCs, B-cell-depleted T cells, or T cells were the source of the cDNA or gDNA that made up the material.

The V segment lost 5 bases and the J segment 7 bases; nucleotides outside the gene matches: 17. This CDR3 comprises 19 residues. Per germline, CDR1 SEHNR and CDR2 FQNEAQ (reference sequence). In the original processing: Using reference gene primer amplification, nucleated cell counts were estimated. Profiling relied on immunoSEQ multiplex PCR, and the TCRdb table lists in-frame clones only, not all of them. From that table come the V and J calls and clone size; the DNA was used to work out D and trimming. This sample has roughly 100,000 clones, with more than 70% found just once. The chain has TRBV7-9 and TRBJ1-6; 10 nucleotides agree with TRBD1. Sequenced: peripheral blood. The sequence was collected from a woman older than 75 in a cohort sampled during active COVID-19. The CDR3 DNA sequence: TGTGCCAGCAGCGCCGGGACAGGGGACCCCCGAGGACAAAATTCACCCCTCCACTTT. This codes for CASSAGTGDPRGQNSPLHF.